This TCR beta chain was retrieved from a study of T cells in Graves' hyperthyroidism and ophthalmopathy. The ends lost 5 bases at V and 4 bases at J; junction bases unmatched: 15. The CDR3 extends over 17 amino acids. The germline CDR1 and CDR2 sequences are SGHNT and YENEEA. RNA transcripts gave rise to amplified TCR beta CDR3 regions. Using the HTBI primer set, a first-round RT-PCR was run on the TCR CDR3. TCRdb redid the calling of the multiplex PCR reads with MiXCR, one entry per CDR3 protein. The sample lists 550,000 to 800,000 distinct CDR3 sequences; over 15% were seen once. This clonotype was seen many times. Its antigen is unidentified. Points from the study as a whole: In blood, most of the thyroid clonotypes expanded above 0.001 were also present.

It was considered stable Graves' hyperthyroidism when ophthalmopathy did not progress within 18 months. Patients aged 18 to 65 had newly diagnosed hyperthyroidism of under 2 months' duration. The sequence was collected from a man aged 18 to 29 with Graves' hyperthyroidism. The sample consisted of blood. The J gene is TRBJ2-3, the V gene TRBV11-3, with 7 bases aligning to TRBD2. The CDR3 DNA follows: TGTGCCAGCAGCCCACTTTCCACAGGTGCGGGGGCAGATACGCAGTATTTT. Protein product: CASSPLSTGAGADTQYF.